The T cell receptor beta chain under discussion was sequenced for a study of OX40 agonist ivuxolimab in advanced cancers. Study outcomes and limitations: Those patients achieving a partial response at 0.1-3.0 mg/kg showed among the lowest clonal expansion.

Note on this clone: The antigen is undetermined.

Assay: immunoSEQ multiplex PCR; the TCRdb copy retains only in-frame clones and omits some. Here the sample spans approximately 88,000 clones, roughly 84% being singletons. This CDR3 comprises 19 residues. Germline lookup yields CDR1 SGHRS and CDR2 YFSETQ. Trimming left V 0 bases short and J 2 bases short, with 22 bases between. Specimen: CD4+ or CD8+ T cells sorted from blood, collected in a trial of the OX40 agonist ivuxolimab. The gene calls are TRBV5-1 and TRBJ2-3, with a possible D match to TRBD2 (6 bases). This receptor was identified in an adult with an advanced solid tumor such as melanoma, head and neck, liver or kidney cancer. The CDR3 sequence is CASSLEGLPSSGYTDTQYF. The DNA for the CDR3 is TGCGCCAGCAGCTTGGAGGGTCTCCCCTCGAGCGGGTACACAGATACGCAGTATTTT. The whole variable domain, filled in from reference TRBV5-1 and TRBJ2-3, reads KAGVTQTPRYLIKTRGQQVTLSCSPISGHRSVSWYQQTPGQGLQFLFEYFSETQRNKGNFPGRFSGRQFSNSRSEMNVSTLELGDSALYLCASSLEGLPSSGYTDTQYFGPGTRLTVL.